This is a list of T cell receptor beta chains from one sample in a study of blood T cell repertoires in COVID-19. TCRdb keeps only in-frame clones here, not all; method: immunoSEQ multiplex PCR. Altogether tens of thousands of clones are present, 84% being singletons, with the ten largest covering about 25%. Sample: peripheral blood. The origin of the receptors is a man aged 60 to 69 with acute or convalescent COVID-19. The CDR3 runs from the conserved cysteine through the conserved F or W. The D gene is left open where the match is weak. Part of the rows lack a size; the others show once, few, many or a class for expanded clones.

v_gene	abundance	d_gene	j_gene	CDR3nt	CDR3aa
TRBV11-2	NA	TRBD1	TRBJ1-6	TGTGCCAGCAGCTTCGGACAGGGGGTAACACCCCTCCACTTT	CASSFGQGVTPLHF
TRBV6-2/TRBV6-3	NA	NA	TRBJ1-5	TGTGCCAGCAGTTATGCACTAGTTGTACAGCCCCAGCATTTT	CASSYALVVQPQHF
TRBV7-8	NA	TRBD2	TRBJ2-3	TGTGCCAGCAGCTTACAAGGACTAGCGGGCCATGGAAGCACAGATACGCAGTATTTT	CASSLQGLAGHGSTDTQYF
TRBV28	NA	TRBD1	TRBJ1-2	TGTGCCAGCAGTACAGGGGGTACTAACTATGGCTACACCTTC	CASSTGGTNYGYTF
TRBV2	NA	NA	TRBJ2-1	TGTGCCAGTAGGACGGACTCCTCTGTCGATGAGCAGTTCTTC	CASRTDSSVDEQFF
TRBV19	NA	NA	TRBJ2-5	TGTGCCAGTAGTATAGATCTAACTGCTCCAGAGACCCAGTACTTC	CASSIDLTAPETQYF
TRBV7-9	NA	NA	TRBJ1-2	TGTGCCAGCAGCCTAGGGCATGGCTACACCTTC	CASSLGHGYTF
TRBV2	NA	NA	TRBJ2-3	TGTGCCAGCAGTGCCCCCGGAGCGCGCACAGATACGCAGTATTTT	CASSAPGARTDTQYF
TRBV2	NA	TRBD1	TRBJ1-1	TGTGCCACTAGACGTGAGGGGGCCTATGGCACTGAAGCTTTCTTT	CATRREGAYGTEAFF
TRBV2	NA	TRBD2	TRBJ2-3	TGTGCCAGCAGTGAAGTTAGGCTAGCGGGGGGTATTCAGGATACGCAGTATTTT	CASSEVRLAGGIQDTQYF
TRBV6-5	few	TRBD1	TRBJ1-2	TGTGCCAGCAGAGGGCTTAGGGGGCAAAGGGGCTACACCTTC	CASRGLRGQRGYTF
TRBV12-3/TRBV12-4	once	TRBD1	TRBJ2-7	TGTGCCAGCAGTCGGGACAGGTGGTACGAGCAGTACTTC	CASSRDRWYEQYF
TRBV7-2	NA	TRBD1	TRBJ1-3	TGTGCCAGCAGCGGTACAGGGGCTGGAAACACCATATATTTT	CASSGTGAGNTIYF